What follows is one TCR beta chain and its context. Its antigen is currently unknown. This sample is part of a study of graft-versus-host responses after intestinal transplantation. Whole-study results and caveats: GvH clones surfaced in recipient marrow, some emerging earlier in ileum or blood. When patients had graft-donor T cell macrochimerism, their allografts held high graft-versus-host to host-versus-graft clonal ratios.

V shed 0 bases, J shed 2 bases, and the junction held 5 bases outside the gene matches. The CDR3 loop spans 15 amino acids. Germline CDR1 and CDR2: GTSNPN and SVGIG (reference sequence). The method was immunoSEQ multiplex PCR; TCRdb's version includes in-frame clones alone and lacks a portion of them. The sample shows roughly 60,000 clones, 70% to 90% of them seen only once. The origin of this receptor is a human patient who received an intestinal transplant, so some T cells may come from the graft donor. The chain employs TRBV30 and TRBJ2-7; TRBD1 matches 9 bases. The sequences come from PBMCs, collected 26 days after transplant. The DNA of the CDR3 is TGTGCCTGGAGTGTAATACGGGACAGGGCCTACGAGCAGTACTTC. It yields the protein CAWSVIRDRAYEQYF.